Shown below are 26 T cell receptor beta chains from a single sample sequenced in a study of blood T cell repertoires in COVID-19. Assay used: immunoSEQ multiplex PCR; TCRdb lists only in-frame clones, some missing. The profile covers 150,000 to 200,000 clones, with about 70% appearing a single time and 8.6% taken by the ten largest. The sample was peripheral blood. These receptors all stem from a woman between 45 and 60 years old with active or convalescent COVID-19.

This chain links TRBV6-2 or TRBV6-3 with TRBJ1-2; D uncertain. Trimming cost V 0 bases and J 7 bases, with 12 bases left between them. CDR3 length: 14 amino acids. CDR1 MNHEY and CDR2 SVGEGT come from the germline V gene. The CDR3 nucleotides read TGTGCCAGCAGTTACTCGGAGGGTTTCGGTGGCTACACCTTC. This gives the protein CASSYSEGFGGYTF.

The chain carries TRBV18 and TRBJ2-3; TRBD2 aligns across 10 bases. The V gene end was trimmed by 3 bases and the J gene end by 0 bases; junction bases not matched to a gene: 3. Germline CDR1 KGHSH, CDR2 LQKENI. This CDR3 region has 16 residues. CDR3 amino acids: CASSPETSGSTDTQYF. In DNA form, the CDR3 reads TGTGCCAGCTCACCTGAGACTAGCGGGAGCACAGATACGCAGTATTTT.

CDR3 amino acids: CASSPPRESSTDTQYF. The DNA for the CDR3 is TGTGCCAGCTCACCCCCCCGGGAGTCTAGCACAGATACGCAGTATTTT. The J gene is TRBJ2-3, the V gene TRBV18; tentatively, D is TRBD2 (6 bases). The CDR3 covers 16 residues. Germline V CDR1 and CDR2: KGHSH, LQKENI. V was pared by 3 bases and J by 0 bases, with 13 bases between.

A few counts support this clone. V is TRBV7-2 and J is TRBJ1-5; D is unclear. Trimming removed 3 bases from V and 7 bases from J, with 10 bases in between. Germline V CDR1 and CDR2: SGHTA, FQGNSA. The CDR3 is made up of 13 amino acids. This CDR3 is CASSFMGGQPQHF. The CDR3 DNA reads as TGTGCCAGCAGCTTTATGGGAGGCCAGCCCCAGCATTTT.

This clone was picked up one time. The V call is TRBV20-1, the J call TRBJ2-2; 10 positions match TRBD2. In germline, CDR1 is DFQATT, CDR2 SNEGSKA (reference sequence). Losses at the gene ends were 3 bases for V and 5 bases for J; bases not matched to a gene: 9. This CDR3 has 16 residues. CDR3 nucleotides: TGCAGTGCTAGTAAGCGGGAGGGCCTGAGAACCGGGGAGCTGTTTTTT. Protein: CSASKREGLRTGELFF.

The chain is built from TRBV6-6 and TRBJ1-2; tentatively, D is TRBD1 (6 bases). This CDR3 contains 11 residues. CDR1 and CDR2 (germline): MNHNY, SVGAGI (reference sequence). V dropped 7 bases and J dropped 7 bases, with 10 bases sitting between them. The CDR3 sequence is CASNTGFGYTF. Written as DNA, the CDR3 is TGTGCCAGCAACACAGGGTTTGGCTACACCTTC.

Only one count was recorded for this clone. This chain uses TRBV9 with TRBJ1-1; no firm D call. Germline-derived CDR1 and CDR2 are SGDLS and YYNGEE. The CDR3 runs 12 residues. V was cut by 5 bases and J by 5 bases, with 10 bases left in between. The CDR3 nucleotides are TGTGCCAGCAGGAGGTCGCCTACTGAAGCTTTCTTT. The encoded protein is CASRRSPTEAFF. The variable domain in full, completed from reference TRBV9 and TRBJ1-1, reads DSGVTQTPKHLITATGQRVTLRCSPRSGDLSVYWYQQSLDQGLQFLIQYYNGEERAKGNILERFSAQQFPDLHSELNLSSLELGDSALYFCASRRSPTEAFFGQGTRLTVV.

Here the CDR3 DNA reads TGTGCCAGCAGCTTCCAGGGGGACCCCCACTATGGCTACACCTTC. It translates to CASSFQGDPHYGYTF. The chain employs TRBV5-5 and TRBJ1-2; 7 nucleotides align to TRBD1. V gave up 2 bases and J gave up 3 bases; unmatched junction bases: 7. Looked up from germline, CDR1 is SGHKS and CDR2 is YYEKEE (reference sequence). The CDR3 has 15 residues.

The CDR3 nucleotides read TGTGCCAGCTCACCGCAGGGAGCGGGGGGGTCCTACGAGCAGTACTTC. It specifies CASSPQGAGGSYEQYF. V and J are TRBV18 and TRBJ2-7, with 10 bases fitting TRBD2. The junction had 6 bases not matched to a gene; V was cut back by 3 bases and J by 1 base. Germline V gene data show CDR1 as KGHSH and CDR2 as LQKENI. The CDR3 extends over 16 amino acids.

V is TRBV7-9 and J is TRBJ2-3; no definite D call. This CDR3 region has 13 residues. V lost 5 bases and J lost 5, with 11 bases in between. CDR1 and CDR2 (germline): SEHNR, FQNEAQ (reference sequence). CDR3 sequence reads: CASSPKLEDTQYF. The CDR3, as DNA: TGTGCCAGCAGCCCCAAGCTAGAAGATACGCAGTATTTT.

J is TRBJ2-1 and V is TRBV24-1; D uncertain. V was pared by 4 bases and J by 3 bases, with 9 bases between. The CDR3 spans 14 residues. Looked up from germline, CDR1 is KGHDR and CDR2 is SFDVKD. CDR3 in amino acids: CATSDPRHYNEQFF. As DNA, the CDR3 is TGTGCCACCAGTGACCCGCGACACTACAATGAGCAGTTCTTC.

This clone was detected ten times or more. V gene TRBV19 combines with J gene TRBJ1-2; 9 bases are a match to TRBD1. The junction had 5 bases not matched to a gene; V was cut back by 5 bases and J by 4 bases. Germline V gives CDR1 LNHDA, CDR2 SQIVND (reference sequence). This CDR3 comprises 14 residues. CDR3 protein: CASSPRGQGYGYTF. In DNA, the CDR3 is TGTGCCAGTAGTCCCCGGGGACAGGGCTATGGCTACACCTTC. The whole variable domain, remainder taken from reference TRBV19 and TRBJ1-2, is DGGITQSPKYLFRKEGQNVTLSCEQNLNHDAMYWYRQDPGQGLRLIYYSQIVNDFQKGDIAEGYSVSREKKESFPLTVTSAQKNPTAFYLCASSPRGQGYGYTFGSGTRLTVV.

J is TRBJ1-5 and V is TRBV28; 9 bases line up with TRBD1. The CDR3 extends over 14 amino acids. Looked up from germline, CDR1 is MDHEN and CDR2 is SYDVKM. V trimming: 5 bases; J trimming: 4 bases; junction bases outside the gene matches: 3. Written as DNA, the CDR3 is TGTGCCAGCAGTCGCGGACAGGGGAATCAGCCCCAGCATTTT. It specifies CASSRGQGNQPQHF.

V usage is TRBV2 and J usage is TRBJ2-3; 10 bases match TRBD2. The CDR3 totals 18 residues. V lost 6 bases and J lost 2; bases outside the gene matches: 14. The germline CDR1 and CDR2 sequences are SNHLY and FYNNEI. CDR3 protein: CASRLTSGKSPNTDTQYF. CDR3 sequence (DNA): TGTGCCAGCAGACTCACTAGCGGGAAAAGCCCGAACACAGATACGCAGTATTTT.

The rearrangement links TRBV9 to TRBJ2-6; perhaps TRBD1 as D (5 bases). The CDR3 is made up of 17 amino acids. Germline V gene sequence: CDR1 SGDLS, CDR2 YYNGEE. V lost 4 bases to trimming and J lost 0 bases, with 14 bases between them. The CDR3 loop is CASSPRQIHSGANVLTF. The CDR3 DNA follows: TGTGCCAGCAGCCCCCGACAGATACACTCTGGGGCCAACGTCCTGACTTTC.

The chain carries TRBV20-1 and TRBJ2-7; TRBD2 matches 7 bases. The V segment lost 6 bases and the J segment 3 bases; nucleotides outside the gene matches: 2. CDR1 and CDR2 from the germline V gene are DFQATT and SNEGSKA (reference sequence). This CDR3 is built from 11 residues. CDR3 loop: CSALAGYEQYF. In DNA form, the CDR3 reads TGCAGTGCGTTAGCGGGCTACGAGCAGTACTTC.

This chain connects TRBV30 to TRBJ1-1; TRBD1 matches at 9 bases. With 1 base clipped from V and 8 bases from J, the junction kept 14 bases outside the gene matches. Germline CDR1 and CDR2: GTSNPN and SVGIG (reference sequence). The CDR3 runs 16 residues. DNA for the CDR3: TGTGCCTGGAGTGCGCCCCTCGGGACAGGGCACCGGGAAGCTTTCTTT. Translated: CAWSAPLGTGHREAFF.

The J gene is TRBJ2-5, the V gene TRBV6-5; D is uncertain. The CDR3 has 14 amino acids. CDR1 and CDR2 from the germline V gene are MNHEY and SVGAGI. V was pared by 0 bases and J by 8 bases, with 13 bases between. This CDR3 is CASSYSERRPTQYF. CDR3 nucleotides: TGTGCCAGCAGTTACTCGGAGAGGCGCCCAACCCAGTACTTC.

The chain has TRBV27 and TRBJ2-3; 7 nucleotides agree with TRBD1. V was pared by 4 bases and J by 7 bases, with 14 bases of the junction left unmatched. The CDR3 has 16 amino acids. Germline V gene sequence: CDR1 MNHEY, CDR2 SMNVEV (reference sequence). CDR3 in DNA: TGTGCCAGCAGTTATCAATTCCGGGACAGACCCCATACGCAGTATTTT. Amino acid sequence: CASSYQFRDRPHTQYF.

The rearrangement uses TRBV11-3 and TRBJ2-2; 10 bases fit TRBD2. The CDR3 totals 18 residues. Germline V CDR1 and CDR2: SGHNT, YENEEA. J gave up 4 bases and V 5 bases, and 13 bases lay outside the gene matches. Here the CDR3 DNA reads TGTGCCAGCAGCCCACGTTTCGGGGCTAGCGGGAGCACCGGGGAGCTGTTTTTT. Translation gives CASSPRFGASGSTGELFF. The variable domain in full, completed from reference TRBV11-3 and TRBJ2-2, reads EAGVVQSPRYKIIEKKQPVAFWCNPISGHNTLYWYLQNLGQGPELLIRYENEEAVDDSQLPKDRFSAERLKGVDSTLKIQPAELGDSAVYLCASSPRFGASGSTGELFFGEGSRLTVL.

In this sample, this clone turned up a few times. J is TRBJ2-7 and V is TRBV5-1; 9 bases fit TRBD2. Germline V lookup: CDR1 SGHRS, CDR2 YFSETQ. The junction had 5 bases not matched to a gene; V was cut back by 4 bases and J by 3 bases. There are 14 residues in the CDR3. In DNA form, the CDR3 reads TGCGCCAGCAGCCCGGCGGGGGGGGACTACGAGCAGTACTTC. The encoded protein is CASSPAGGDYEQYF.

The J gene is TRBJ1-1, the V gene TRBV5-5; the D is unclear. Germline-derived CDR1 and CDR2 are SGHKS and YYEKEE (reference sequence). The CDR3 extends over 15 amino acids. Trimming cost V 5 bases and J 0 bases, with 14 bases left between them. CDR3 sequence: CASSQQTTMNTEAFF. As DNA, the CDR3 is TGTGCCAGCAGTCAACAAACTACCATGAACACTGAAGCTTTCTTT.

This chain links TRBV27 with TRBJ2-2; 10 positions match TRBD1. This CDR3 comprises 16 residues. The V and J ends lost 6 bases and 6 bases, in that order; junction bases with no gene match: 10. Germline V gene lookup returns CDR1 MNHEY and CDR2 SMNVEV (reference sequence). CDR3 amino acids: CASSPLTGGVPGELFF. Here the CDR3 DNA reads TGTGCCAGCAGCCCCCTGACAGGGGGCGTCCCCGGGGAGCTGTTTTTT.

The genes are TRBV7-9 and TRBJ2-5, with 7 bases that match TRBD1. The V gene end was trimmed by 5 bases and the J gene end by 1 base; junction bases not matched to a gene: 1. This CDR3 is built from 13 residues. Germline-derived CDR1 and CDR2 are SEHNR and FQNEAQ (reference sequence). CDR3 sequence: CASSRTGQETQYF. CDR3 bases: TGTGCCAGCAGCCGGACAGGCCAAGAGACCCAGTACTTC.

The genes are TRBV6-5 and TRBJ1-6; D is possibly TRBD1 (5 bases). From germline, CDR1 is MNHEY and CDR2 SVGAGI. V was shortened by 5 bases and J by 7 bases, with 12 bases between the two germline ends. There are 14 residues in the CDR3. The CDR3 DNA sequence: TGTGCCAGCAGTAAGGGGCGGCAAAATTCACCCCTCCACTTT. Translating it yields CASSKGRQNSPLHF.

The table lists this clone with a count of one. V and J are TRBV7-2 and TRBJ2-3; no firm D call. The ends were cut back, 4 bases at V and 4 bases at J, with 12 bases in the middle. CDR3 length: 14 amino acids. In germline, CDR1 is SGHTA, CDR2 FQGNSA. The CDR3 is CASSSAPRSDTQYF. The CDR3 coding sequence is TGTGCCAGCAGCTCCGCCCCGCGGTCAGATACGCAGTATTTT.